This TCR beta chain originates from a study of T cells in women clearing cervical HPV infection. The study, taken as a whole, reports: Each sample's T-cell count was unknown, possibly confounding richness.

Of note for this clone: The antigen is undetermined.

Cervical HPV DNA detected by MY09/MY11 PCR, typed by dot-blot. Assay: immunoSEQ multiplex PCR; the TCRdb copy retains only in-frame clones and omits some. Found here are 20,000 to 25,000 clones; the top ten clones hold approximately 9.8%. This TCR was recovered from a woman aged 18 to 75 with a cervical HPV16 infection that either progressed to CIN3+ or cleared (not recorded which). Sequenced sample: blood buffy coat.

CDR3 bases read: TGCAGTGTACCTGGGGGCGGAATAGTAGAAAACATT. Its translation: CSVPGGGIVENI. The whole CDR3 region reads CSVPGGGIVENIQYF. The chain couples TRBV20-1 to TRBJ2-4; a possible D gene is TRBD1 (6 bases). The sequenced fragment ends 3 residues before the CDR3 boundary, so the rest is inferred from the germline J gene. Germline CDR1 reads DFQATT; CDR2 reads SNEGSKA (reference sequence). V gave up 7 bases and J gave up 5 bases, with 21 bases separating them. The CDR3 consists of 15 residues.